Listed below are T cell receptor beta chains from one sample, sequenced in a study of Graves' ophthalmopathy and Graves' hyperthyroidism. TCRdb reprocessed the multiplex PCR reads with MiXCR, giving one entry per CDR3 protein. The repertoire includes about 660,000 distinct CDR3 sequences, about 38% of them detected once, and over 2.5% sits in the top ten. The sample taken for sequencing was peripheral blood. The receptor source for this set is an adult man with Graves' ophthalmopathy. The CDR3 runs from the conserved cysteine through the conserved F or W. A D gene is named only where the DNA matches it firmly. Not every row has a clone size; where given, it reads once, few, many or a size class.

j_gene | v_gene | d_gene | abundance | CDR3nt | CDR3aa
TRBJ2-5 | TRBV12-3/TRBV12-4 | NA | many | TGTGCCAGCAGTTTATTGGGGGGCCGAGAGACCCAGTACTTC | CASSLLGGRETQYF
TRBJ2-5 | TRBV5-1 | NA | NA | TGCGCCAGCACTCCGAATAGCGGCCAAGAGACCCAGTACTTC | CASTPNSGQETQYF
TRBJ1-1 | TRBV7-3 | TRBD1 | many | TGTGCCAGCAGCTTGACAGGGGGCGCGGGTACTGAAGCTTTCTTT | CASSLTGGAGTEAFF
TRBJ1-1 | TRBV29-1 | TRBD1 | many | TGCAGCGTTGAGGGACAGGGGACTGAAGCTTTCTTT | CSVEGQGTEAFF
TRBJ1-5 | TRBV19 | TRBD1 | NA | TGTGCCAGTAGTATCCCCGGACAGGCGGATCAGCCCCAGCATTTT | CASSIPGQADQPQHF
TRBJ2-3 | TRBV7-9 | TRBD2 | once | TGTGCCAGCAGCTTAGGCGGGACTAGCGGGGGGAGAGATACGCAGTATTTT | CASSLGGTSGGRDTQYF
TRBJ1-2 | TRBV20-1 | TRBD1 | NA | TGCAGTGCTAGTCCCCGGGACAGGGAAGTAGGCGGCTACACCTTC | CSASPRDREVGGYTF
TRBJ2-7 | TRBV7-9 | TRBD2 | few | TGTGCCAGCAGTTTGCATCCGGGACTAGCGGGAGGCTTCTACGAGCAGTACTTC | CASSLHPGLAGGFYEQYF
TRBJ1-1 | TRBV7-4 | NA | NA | TGTGCCAGCGGCATTCCGGCGAACACTGAAGCTTTCTTT | CASGIPANTEAFF
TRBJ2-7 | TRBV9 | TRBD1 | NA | TGTGCCAGCAGCGTTCAAGGACAGGTTCACTTC | CASSVQGQVHF
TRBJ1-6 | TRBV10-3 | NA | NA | TGTGCCATCAGTGAGTCGGTTCAGACTAATTCACCCCTCCACTTT | CAISESVQTNSPLHF
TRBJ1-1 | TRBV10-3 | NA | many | TGTGCCATCAGTACAGCGAACACTGAAGCTTTCTTT | CAISTANTEAFF
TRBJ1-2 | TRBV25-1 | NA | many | TGTGCCAGCAGGGGGACGAATCTTAACTATGGCTACACCTTC | CASRGTNLNYGYTF
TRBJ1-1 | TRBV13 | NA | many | TGTGCCAGCAGCCACCGGGACACCGACACTGAAGCTTTCTTT | CASSHRDTDTEAFF
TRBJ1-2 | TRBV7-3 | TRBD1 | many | TGTGCCAGCAGCTTATATGGGACAGGGGTTGTATATGGCTACACCTTC | CASSLYGTGVVYGYTF
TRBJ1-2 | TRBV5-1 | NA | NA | TGCGCCAGCAGCGTTGGACGGGACCGCTCTGGAAACACCTTC | CASSVGRDRSGNTF
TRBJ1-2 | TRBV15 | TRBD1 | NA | TGTGCCACCAGCAGCCATCCGGGACAGAGTAACTATGGCTACACCTTC | CATSSHPGQSNYGYTF
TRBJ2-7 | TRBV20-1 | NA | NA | TGCAGTGCTAGAGATAGATCGGACTTAACCCCTTTCTACGAGCAGTACTTC | CSARDRSDLTPFYEQYF
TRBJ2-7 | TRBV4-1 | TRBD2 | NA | TGCGCCAGCAGCCAAGAGCTAGCGGGGGCCTACGAGCAGTACTTC | CASSQELAGAYEQYF
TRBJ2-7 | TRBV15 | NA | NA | TGTGCCACCAGCAGAGATTTAACGCTGGAAGAGCAGTACTTC | CATSRDLTLEEQYF
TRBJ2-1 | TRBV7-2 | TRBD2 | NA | TGTGCCAGCAGCTTACTCTGGCCCGGGGGGGCGGGGAATGAGCAGTTCTTC | CASSLLWPGGAGNEQFF
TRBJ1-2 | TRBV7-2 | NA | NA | TGTGCCAGCAGCTGGGGGGGCAGGGAGGTTGGCTACACCTTC | CASSWGGREVGYTF
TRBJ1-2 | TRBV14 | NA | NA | TGTGCCAGCAGCCGAGCCTTACAGGGAGATGGCTACACCTTC | CASSRALQGDGYTF
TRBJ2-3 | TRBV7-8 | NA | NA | TGTGCCAGCAGCTACAGCCAAAGAGGGGGCACAGATACGCAGTATTTT | CASSYSQRGGTDTQYF
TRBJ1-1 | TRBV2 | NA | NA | TGTGCCACCTCTAGCGGGATCACGACTTTCTTT | CATSSGITTFF